Following are 23 T cell receptor beta chains from one sample sequenced in a study of T cell repertoires in cytomegalovirus infection (dated by TCRdb to about 2019). In light of the paper, this sample's treatment or condition label describes: in vitro stimulation with specific CMV peptide epitopes to enrich CMV-specific T cells. The antigens for these receptors are not known. For sequencing, an Illumina HiSeq 1500 was employed. The raw public reads went through TCRdb reprocessing: fastp at Q25, MiXCR clone calling, in-frame beta chains kept. Each record represents a unique CDR3 protein, reported with the most common genes and DNA among its rows. Within this sample are about 310,000 distinct CDR3 sequences, with around 25% of them counted one time only. The top ten hold about 14% of the sample. Sequenced here: cultured PBMCs, sampled from culture after CMV antigen stimulation. These TCRs come from a human donor in good health (CMV status not recorded). Some clones in this sample may be carry-over from other donors' samples.

The chain employs TRBV14 and TRBJ2-5, with D unclear. The CDR3 extends over 14 amino acids. V shed 1 base and J shed 1 base, with 7 bases lying between them. Per germline, CDR1 SGHDN and CDR2 FVKESK. CDR3: CASSQVAAQETQYF. DNA for the CDR3: TGTGCCAGCAGCCAAGTGGCGGCCCAAGAGACCCAGTACTTC. The full variable domain, its missing parts supplied by reference TRBV14 and TRBJ2-5, is EAGVTQFPSHSVIEKGQTVTLRCDPISGHDNLYWYRRVMGKEIKFLLHFVKESKQDESGMPNNRFLAERTGGTYSTLKVQPAELEDSGVYFCASSQVAAQETQYFGPGTRLLVL.

This clonotype has only a few counts. The rearrangement links TRBV6-6 to TRBJ2-5; D is uncertain. Between the trimmed V and J ends, which lost 6 bases and 4 bases, there was a span of 9 bases. The CDR3 runs to 12 residues. The germline V gene has CDR1 MNHNY and CDR2 SVGAGI (reference sequence). This CDR3 reads CASSDPGETQYF. The CDR3 DNA reads TGTGCCAGCAGCGACCCGGGAGAGACCCAGTACTTC.

The sample holds one count of this clonotype. V usage is TRBV18 and J usage is TRBJ2-1, with D possibly being TRBD1 (5 bases). Trimming cost V 6 bases and J 5 bases, with 17 bases left between them. The CDR3 spans 15 residues. Germline V gene data show CDR1 as KGHSH and CDR2 as LQKENI. CDR3: CASSTVGADNNEQFF. CDR3 DNA: TGTGCCAGCTCCACCGTTGGGGCGGATAACAATGAGCAGTTCTTC. Full variable domain (remainder filled in from reference TRBV18 and TRBJ2-1): NAGVMQNPRHLVRRRGQEARLRCSPMKGHSHVYWYRQLPEEGLKFMVYLQKENIIDESGMPKERFSAEFPKEGPSILRIQQVVRGDSAAYFCASSTVGADNNEQFFGPGTRLTVL.

This clonotype was counted a few times. J is TRBJ1-2 and V is TRBV12-5, with 7 positions matching TRBD1. The germline V gene has CDR1 LGHNT and CDR2 FRNRAP. There are 17 residues in the CDR3. With V trimmed by 0 bases and J by 1 base, 8 bases remained unmatched. CDR3 residues: CASGLVLVRGFNYGYTF. The CDR3 DNA follows: TGTGCTAGTGGTTTGGTACTCGTCAGGGGGTTTAACTATGGCTACACCTTC.

This clonotype was seen many times. The V gene is TRBV7-2, the J gene TRBJ2-1; 9 nucleotides align to TRBD1. This CDR3 comprises 16 residues. The V gene end was trimmed by 5 bases and the J gene end by 6 bases; junction bases not matched to a gene: 11. Germline values: CDR1 SGHTA, CDR2 FQGNSA. CDR3 nucleotides: TGTGCCAGCAGCCAAGATTCCGGGACAGGGTCCAATGAGCAGTTCTTC. It translates to CASSQDSGTGSNEQFF.

This clonotype was seen ten or more times. This chain connects TRBV4-1 to TRBJ2-7; TRBD1 might be the D (5 bases). Germline lookup yields CDR1 MGHRA and CDR2 YSYEKL. The CDR3 covers 17 residues. V was trimmed by 2 bases and J by 2 bases, leaving 19 bases between them. In nucleotides, the CDR3 is TGCGCCAGCAGCCAATCGGTATCGGCAGGGCTAGCCTACGAGCAGTACTTC. This sequence encodes CASSQSVSAGLAYEQYF.

This clonotype was detected ten times or more. The chain has TRBV4-3 and TRBJ1-6; no clear D gene. Trimming left V 0 bases short and J 8 bases short, with 11 bases between. Per the germline V gene, CDR1 is LGHNA and CDR2 is YSLEER. CDR3 length: 15 residues. This CDR3 reads CASSQEGGGDSPLHF. CDR3 nucleotide sequence: TGCGCCAGCAGCCAAGAGGGCGGTGGAGATTCACCCCTCCACTTT.

V is TRBV10-3 and J is TRBJ2-1, with 9 bases that match TRBD2. With V trimmed by 3 bases and J by 3 bases, 9 bases remained unmatched. This CDR3 spans 17 amino acids. CDR1 is ENHRY, CDR2 SYGVKD, per germline. This CDR3 reads CAISDGRGGRSYNEQFF. Here the CDR3 DNA reads TGTGCCATCAGTGACGGGCGGGGGGGCAGGAGCTACAATGAGCAGTTCTTC.

The CDR3 sequence: CATLNGQVYEQYF. For the CDR3, the DNA is TGTGCCACCCTCAATGGACAGGTCTACGAGCAGTACTTC. The genes are TRBV2 and TRBJ2-7; 7 bases are shared with TRBD1. The V and J ends lost 10 bases and 3 bases, in that order; junction bases with no gene match: 9. Germline assignment: CDR1 SNHLY and CDR2 FYNNEI. The CDR3 sequence is 13 residues long.

The chain links TRBV19 to TRBJ1-1; 10 bases fit TRBD1. J gave up 1 base and V 5 bases, and 7 bases lay outside the gene matches. The CDR3 totals 16 residues. Germline lookup yields CDR1 LNHDA and CDR2 SQIVND (reference sequence). The CDR3 bases are TGTGCCAGTAGTGCGTTGGACAGGGGGAAGAACACTGAAGCTTTCTTT. Its translation is CASSALDRGKNTEAFF.

This clonotype was observed at least ten times. The CDR3 DNA reads TGTGCCAGCAGTTTCAACTATCAAGAGACCCAGTACTTC. Translated: CASSFNYQETQYF. This sequence joins TRBV28 and TRBJ2-5; unclear D gene. Germline V gives CDR1 MDHEN, CDR2 SYDVKM. Between the trimmed V and J ends, which lost 3 bases and 2 bases, there was a span of 7 bases. The CDR3 is 13 residues long.

The chain joins TRBV4-1 to TRBJ2-1; possibly TRBD2 for D (6 bases). V lost 1 base to trimming and J lost 10 bases, with 20 bases between them. Germline V CDR1 and CDR2: MGHRA, YSYEKL. The CDR3 is made up of 16 amino acids. CDR3 region: CASSQVRLSGAGEQFF. The CDR3 DNA sequence: TGCGCCAGCAGCCAAGTAAGATTGTCGGGAGCCGGGGAGCAGTTCTTC.

This clonotype was seen a few times. The rearrangement uses TRBV4-1 and TRBJ2-7; maybe TRBD2 (5 bases). Looked up from germline, CDR1 is MGHRA and CDR2 is YSYEKL. CDR3 length: 15 residues. Trimming removed 1 base at V and 2 bases at J, with 12 bases between. CDR3 region: CASSQGSSGTYEQYV. The CDR3 nucleotides are TGCGCCAGCAGCCAAGGTTCGTCGGGAACCTACGAGCAGTACGTC.

This clonotype was seen ten or more times. The J gene is TRBJ1-2, the V gene TRBV24-1; D may be TRBD1 (5 bases). The CDR3 runs 12 residues. CDR1 and CDR2 (germline): KGHDR, SFDVKD. V lost 9 bases, J lost 2 bases, and 9 bases lay in between. The CDR3 DNA reads TGTGCCACCGCTCAGGGAAACTATGGCTACACCTTC. Amino acid sequence: CATAQGNYGYTF.

The chain carries TRBV6-2 or TRBV6-3 and TRBJ2-1; 8 bases are a match to TRBD2. Germline assignment: CDR1 MNHEY and CDR2 SVGEGT. V gave up 6 bases and J gave up 4 bases; unmatched junction bases: 8. The CDR3 covers 15 residues. CDR3 sequence reads: CASRETSERYNEQFF. The CDR3 coding sequence is TGTGCCAGCAGGGAGACTAGCGAGAGATACAATGAGCAGTTCTTC.

In this sample, this clonotype turned up many times. The chain carries TRBV7-2 and TRBJ1-5; D call uncertain. The CDR3 length is 14 residues. The V gene lost 2 bases and the J gene lost 5 bases, with 10 bases spanning the gap. The germline gives CDR1 SGHTA, CDR2 FQGNSA. The CDR3 protein is CASSLFGPHQPQHF. The DNA for the CDR3 is TGTGCCAGCAGCTTATTCGGGCCACATCAGCCCCAGCATTTT.

The V gene is TRBV7-2, the J gene TRBJ2-7; D perhaps matches TRBD2 (6 bases). The V end lost 2 bases, the J end lost 6 bases, and 20 bases lay between the germline ends. The CDR3 covers 16 residues. Germline CDR1 is SGHTA and CDR2 is FQGNSA. The CDR3 DNA sequence: TGTGCCAGCAGCTTAAAAAGGGCGGGAAGGGGCCTCGAGCAGTACGTC. Translated: CASSLKRAGRGLEQYV.

The chain employs TRBV6-6 and TRBJ2-1; perhaps TRBD2 as D (5 bases). This CDR3 contains 14 residues. Germline V gene lookup returns CDR1 MNHNY and CDR2 SVGAGI (reference sequence). The V end was cut by 2 bases, the J end by 4 bases, with 9 bases between. The CDR3 bases are TGTGCCAGCAGTTACCGGGGTCAATACAATGAGCAGTTCTTC. Residues: CASSYRGQYNEQFF.

V gene TRBV7-9 combines with J gene TRBJ1-4; D is uncertain. CDR3 length: 14 amino acids. The V and J ends lost 1 base and 7 bases respectively, with 10 bases between them. The germline CDR1 and CDR2 sequences are SEHNR and FQNEAQ (reference sequence). The CDR3 nucleotides read TGTGCCAGCAGCTTAGTTGGAAGAGCTGAAAAACTGTTTTTT. Translation gives CASSLVGRAEKLFF.

This rearrangement joins TRBV6-2 or TRBV6-3 to TRBJ2-7; no clear D. In germline, CDR1 is MNHEY, CDR2 SVGEGT. The CDR3 is 15 amino acids. V lost 2 bases and J lost 0, with 11 bases in between. CDR3 coding DNA: TGTGCCAGCAGTTACGGGTGGGTAAGCTCCTACGAGCAGTACTTC. It specifies CASSYGWVSSYEQYF.

The rearrangement joins TRBV7-9 to TRBJ1-4, with D unresolved. The CDR3 sequence is 11 residues long. V dropped 2 bases and J dropped 6 bases, with 1 base sitting between them. From germline, CDR1 is SEHNR and CDR2 FQNEAQ (reference sequence). The CDR3 DNA sequence: TGTGCCAGCAGCTTATATGAAAAACTGTTTTTT. It encodes CASSLYEKLFF.

In its sample, this clonotype was seen many times. The chain has TRBV7-2 and TRBJ1-1; 10 bases are shared with TRBD1. The CDR3 totals 17 residues. V was pared by 5 bases and J by 4 bases, with 13 bases of the junction left unmatched. Germline V gene lookup returns CDR1 SGHTA and CDR2 FQGNSA. CDR3 in amino acids: CASSVVPGQGKGTEAFF. The CDR3 coding sequence is TGTGCCAGCAGCGTCGTCCCGGGACAGGGGAAGGGCACTGAAGCTTTCTTT.

This clonotype was seen a few times. The chain has TRBV6-2 or TRBV6-3 and TRBJ1-1; D is ambiguous. The V and J ends lost 6 bases and 1 base respectively, with 15 bases between them. The CDR3 spans 15 residues. Germline V gives CDR1 MNHEY, CDR2 SVGEGT. In DNA form, the CDR3 reads TGTGCCAGCAGGCCCTACAATGGACCGAACACTGAAGCTTTCTTT. Encoded protein: CASRPYNGPNTEAFF.